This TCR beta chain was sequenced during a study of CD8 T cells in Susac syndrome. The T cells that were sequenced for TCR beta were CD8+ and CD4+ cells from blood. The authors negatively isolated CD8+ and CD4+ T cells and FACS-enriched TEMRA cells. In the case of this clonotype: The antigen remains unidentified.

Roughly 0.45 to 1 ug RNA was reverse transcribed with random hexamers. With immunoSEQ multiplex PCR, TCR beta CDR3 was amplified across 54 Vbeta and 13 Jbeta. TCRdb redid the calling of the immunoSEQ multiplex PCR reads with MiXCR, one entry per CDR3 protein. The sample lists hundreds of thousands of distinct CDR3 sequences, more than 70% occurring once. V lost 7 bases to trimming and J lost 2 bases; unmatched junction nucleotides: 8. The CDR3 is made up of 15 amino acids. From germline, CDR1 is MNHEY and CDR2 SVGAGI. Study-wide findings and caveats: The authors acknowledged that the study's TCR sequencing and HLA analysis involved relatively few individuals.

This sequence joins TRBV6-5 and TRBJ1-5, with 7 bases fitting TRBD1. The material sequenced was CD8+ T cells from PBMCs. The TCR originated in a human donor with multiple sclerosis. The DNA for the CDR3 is TGTGCCAGCAAAGCTGGGACAGCAGGCAATCAGCCCCAGCATTTT. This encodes CASKAGTAGNQPQHF.